Below are 20 T cell receptor beta chains sequenced from a single sample in a study of blood T cell repertoires in COVID-19. The data were produced by immunoSEQ multiplex PCR, yet TCRdb's version contains in-frame clones alone and is incomplete. This table has around 64,000 clones, roughly 91% appearing once. The sequenced material came from peripheral blood. These receptors were collected from a human donor in a cohort sampled during active COVID-19.

The chain combines TRBV7-9 with TRBJ1-1, with D possibly TRBD1 on 6 matching bases. Germline V lookup: CDR1 SEHNR, CDR2 FQNEAQ (reference sequence). Trimming took 1 base from V and 5 from J, leaving 14 bases between them. CDR3 length: 15 residues. For the CDR3, the DNA is TGTGCCAGCAGCTTAGATTGGGGGCGGCGGACTGAAGCTTTCTTT. The encoded protein is CASSLDWGRRTEAFF.

V usage is TRBV2 and J usage is TRBJ1-1; the match to TRBD1 covers 10 bases. Germline values: CDR1 SNHLY, CDR2 FYNNEI. CDR3 size: 15 residues. V gave up 5 bases and J gave up 4 bases; unmatched junction bases: 7. As DNA, the CDR3 is TGTGCCAGCAGTTCCCCCGGGACAGGGGCCACTGAAGCTTTCTTT. Translating gives CASSSPGTGATEAFF.

The chain is built from TRBV5-6 and TRBJ1-4; 8 bases line up with TRBD1. This CDR3 contains 15 residues. V was pared by 6 bases and J by 7 bases, with 11 bases of the junction left unmatched. The germline gives CDR1 SGHDT, CDR2 YYEEEE. CDR3 protein: CASTYSGQGGEKLFF. The DNA for the CDR3 is TGTGCCAGCACCTACTCAGGACAGGGTGGTGAAAAACTGTTTTTT. The full variable domain, with the rest looked up from reference TRBV5-6 and TRBJ1-4, is DAGVTQSPTHLIKTRGQQVTLRCSPKSGHDTVSWYQQALGQGPQFIFQYYEEEERQRGNFPDRFSGHQFPNYSSELNVNALLLGDSALYLCASTYSGQGGEKLFFGSGTQLSVL.

The chain combines TRBV5-1 with TRBJ2-7; tentative D call: TRBD2 (6 bases). The V gene lost 5 bases and the J gene lost 0 bases, with 15 bases spanning the gap. The CDR3 length is 15 residues. CDR1 is SGHRS and CDR2 is YFSETQ in the germline V gene. In DNA, the CDR3 is TGCGCCAGCAGGCCCGGGACTTTAAGCTCCTACGAGCAGTACTTC. Amino acids: CASRPGTLSSYEQYF.

V is TRBV9 and J is TRBJ2-5; possible D gene TRBD2, 6 bases. V was pared by 3 bases and J by 5 bases, with 8 bases between. Germline V gives CDR1 SGDLS, CDR2 YYNGEE. This CDR3 contains 12 residues. The CDR3 region is CASSGRGETQYF. For the CDR3, the DNA is TGTGCCAGCAGCGGCCGGGGGGAGACCCAGTACTTC.

This rearrangement joins TRBV6-5 to TRBJ2-1; D call uncertain. The CDR3 runs to 13 residues. The V and J ends lost 2 bases and 4 bases respectively, with 6 bases between them. The V gene's germline CDR1 is MNHEY and CDR2 SVGAGI. The CDR3 DNA reads as TGTGCCAGCAGTTACCGACTGTACAATGAGCAGTTCTTC. Its translation is CASSYRLYNEQFF.

J is TRBJ1-1 and V is TRBV18, with 8 bases lining up with TRBD1. This CDR3 region has 17 residues. V was pared by 2 bases and J by 1 base, with 9 bases of the junction left unmatched. CDR1 is KGHSH, CDR2 LQKENI, per germline. CDR3 sequence: CASSPADRDLRNTEAFF. For the CDR3, the DNA is TGTGCCAGCTCACCAGCGGACAGGGATTTAAGGAACACTGAAGCTTTCTTT.

The chain joins TRBV6-1 to TRBJ1-4; maybe TRBD1 (5 bases). The V and J ends lost 0 bases and 8 bases respectively, with 13 bases between them. Germline V gene sequence: CDR1 MNHNS, CDR2 SASEGT. The CDR3 is 15 residues long. The CDR3 spells CASSEASAGLEKLFF. Here the CDR3 DNA reads TGTGCCAGCAGTGAAGCTTCGGCAGGGTTAGAAAAACTGTTTTTT.

The chain links TRBV2 to TRBJ2-3; 7 bases align to TRBD1. This CDR3 contains 14 residues. V lost 3 bases, J lost 0 bases, and 0 bases stayed unmatched. Germline V CDR1 and CDR2: SNHLY, FYNNEI. The CDR3 reads CASSDRGSTDTQYF. CDR3 coding DNA: TGTGCCAGCAGTGACAGGGGGAGCACAGATACGCAGTATTTT.

Here the CDR3 DNA reads TGTGCCAGAAGCCAACGGACAAGACACTCCTACGAGCAGTACTTC. Protein: CARSQRTRHSYEQYF. This chain joins TRBV5-3 and TRBJ2-7, with D possibly matching TRBD1 (5 bases). TRBV5-3 is classed as an ORF, of uncertain function. The CDR3 runs to 15 residues. Trimming removed 4 bases from V and 0 bases from J, with 14 bases in between.

The chain employs TRBV20-1 and TRBJ2-1; D gene unclear. Germline V gene lookup returns CDR1 DFQATT and CDR2 SNEGSKA (reference sequence). The V end was cut by 1 base, the J end by 7 bases, with 5 bases between. This CDR3 contains 11 residues. Here the CDR3 reads CSARVVNEQFF. The CDR3 DNA follows: TGCAGTGCTAGAGTCGTAAATGAGCAGTTCTTC.

The DNA of the CDR3 is TGTGCCAGCAGCTTGACAGGGGCCTACAATGAGCAGTTCTTC. Translation: CASSLTGAYNEQFF. V gene TRBV6-1 combines with J gene TRBJ2-1; TRBD1 aligns across 8 bases. The CDR3 consists of 14 residues. The germline V gene has CDR1 MNHNS and CDR2 SASEGT. V shed 6 bases, J shed 2 bases, and the junction held 3 bases outside the gene matches.

The chain links TRBV5-6 to TRBJ2-7; D is possibly TRBD1 (6 bases). The CDR3 covers 13 residues. V was cut by 0 bases and J by 9 bases, with 13 bases left in between. Per germline, CDR1 SGHDT and CDR2 YYEEEE. The CDR3 DNA reads as TGTGCCAGCAGCTTGGCCGAACAGGGCACGCAGTACTTC. Encoded protein: CASSLAEQGTQYF. The whole variable domain, remainder taken from reference TRBV5-6 and TRBJ2-7, is DAGVTQSPTHLIKTRGQQVTLRCSPKSGHDTVSWYQQALGQGPQFIFQYYEEEERQRGNFPDRFSGHQFPNYSSELNVNALLLGDSALYLCASSLAEQGTQYFGPGTRLTVT.

The chain couples TRBV18 to TRBJ2-7; a possible D gene is TRBD2 (5 bases). The CDR3 is made up of 15 amino acids. With 3 bases removed from V and 4 bases from J, the gap between germline ends came to 16 bases. Germline V CDR1 and CDR2: KGHSH, LQKENI. In nucleotides, the CDR3 is TGTGCCAGCTCACCCCGGCGATCGGGGTCTTACGAGCAGTACTTC. Translated: CASSPRRSGSYEQYF.

The V gene is TRBV27, the J gene TRBJ2-1; 15 nucleotides align to TRBD2. The J segment lost 9 bases and the V segment lost 5 bases, leaving 2 bases of the junction unmatched. CDR1 MNHEY and CDR2 SMNVEV come from the germline V gene (reference sequence). The CDR3 length is 14 residues. CDR3 nucleotide sequence: TGTGCCAGCAGTAAGGGACTAGCGGGAGGTGAGCAGTTCTTC. Translation: CASSKGLAGGEQFF.

The V and J genes are TRBV2 and TRBJ1-3; a possible D gene is TRBD1 (5 bases). Trimming took off 3 bases at V and 2 bases at J, with 14 bases between the two ends. Germline V gene data show CDR1 as SNHLY and CDR2 as FYNNEI. CDR3 size: 16 residues. Here the CDR3 DNA reads TGTGCCAGCAGTGACCCAGGACACGACGCTGGAAACACCATATATTTT. Encoded protein: CASSDPGHDAGNTIYF.

V is TRBV11-2 and J is TRBJ2-1; 9 bases are a match to TRBD2. The germline V gene encodes CDR1 SGHAT and CDR2 FQNNGV. Trimming removed 5 bases from V and 10 bases from J; junction bases left unmatched: 9. CDR3 size: 14 residues. The CDR3, as DNA: TGTGCCAGCAGCAAACGGGGACTAGCAGTCGAGCAGTTCTTC. It codes for CASSKRGLAVEQFF.

The chain carries TRBV10-1 and TRBJ2-1; a possible D gene is TRBD2 (5 bases). The CDR3 has 16 residues. The germline gives CDR1 WNHNN, CDR2 SYGVQD (reference sequence). V lost 4 bases, J lost 5 bases, and 18 bases lay in between. The chain's CDR3 is CASSVVAGGPNNEQFF. Written as DNA, the CDR3 is TGCGCCAGCAGTGTTGTGGCGGGCGGGCCTAACAATGAGCAGTTCTTC.

The chain uses TRBV28 and TRBJ2-5, with TRBD2 matching over 9 bases. The CDR3 contains 16 residues. The junction had 8 bases not matched to a gene; V was cut back by 1 base and J by 5 bases. CDR1 and CDR2 from the germline V gene are MDHEN and SYDVKM. For the CDR3, the DNA is TGTGCCAGCAGTTTATATATAGCGGGAGTAGGGGAGACCCAGTACTTC. Translated, it gives CASSLYIAGVGETQYF.

The chain has TRBV19 and TRBJ2-7, with 7 bases that match TRBD1. J lost 3 bases, V lost 4 bases, and 6 bases had no gene match. CDR1 LNHDA and CDR2 SQIVND come from the germline V gene (reference sequence). The CDR3 contains 14 residues. The CDR3 sequence is CASSKGGSSYEQYF. The DNA for the CDR3 is TGTGCCAGTAGTAAAGGGGGCAGTAGCTACGAGCAGTACTTC. The variable domain in full, completed from reference TRBV19 and TRBJ2-7, reads DGGITQSPKYLFRKEGQNVTLSCEQNLNHDAMYWYRQDPGQGLRLIYYSQIVNDFQKGDIAEGYSVSREKKESFPLTVTSAQKNPTAFYLCASSKGGSSYEQYFGPGTRLTVT.